The rows below give T cell receptor beta chains drawn from one sample of a study of cytomegalovirus exposure and HLA in healthy donors. Profiled with immunoSEQ multiplex PCR; TCRdb holds only in-frame clones, not every one. The table lists 150,000 to 200,000 clones, about 88% of them singletons, with about 0.21% in the top ten. Input material: PBMCs. These receptors came from a girl under two years old in good health and CMV-seronegative. Each CDR3 is given with its conserved first and last residue. D genes are given only for firm matches. Clone size appears in some rows only: once, few, many, or a class for an expanded clone.

J gene | V gene | clone size | D gene | CDR3 length | CDR3 DNA | CDR3 protein
TRBJ2-7 | TRBV6-1 | . | TRBD1 | 14 | TGTGCCAGCAGTGATGACAGGGACCGCTACGAGCAGTACTTC | CASSDDRDRYEQYF
TRBJ1-2 | TRBV6-1 | . | TRBD1 | 13 | TGTGCCAGCCGGCGGACAGGGGAAGCTGGCTACACCTTC | CASRRTGEAGYTF
TRBJ2-3 | TRBV7-2 | . | TRBD2 | 19 | TGTGCCAGCAGCGTGGGACTAGCGGGGGGTCATTCTAGCACAGATACGCAGTATTTT | CASSVGLAGGHSSTDTQYF
TRBJ2-3 | TRBV4-3 | . | TRBD2 | 20 | TGCGCCAGCAGCCAAGCGCCGACTAGCGGGAGGATGGGGCGGACAGATACGCAGTATTTT | CASSQAPTSGRMGRTDTQYF
TRBJ1-1 | TRBV5-4 | . | TRBD1 | 17 | TGTGCCAGCAGCTTGTATAAGGGACAGGGAAGGAACACTGAAGCTTTCTTT | CASSLYKGQGRNTEAFF
TRBJ2-7 | TRBV5-4 | once | TRBD1 | 16 | TGTGCCAGCAGCTTATCTGAGGACAGGGGGGCCTACGAGCAGTACTTC | CASSLSEDRGAYEQYF
TRBJ1-2 | TRBV13 | few | . | 11 | TGTGCCAGCAGCTTGAGGCGTGGCTACACCTTC | CASSLRRGYTF
TRBJ1-1 | TRBV2 | few | . | 13 | TGTGCCAGCAGTGAAGCGACCGGAGGTGAAGCTTTCTTT | CASSEATGGEAFF
TRBJ2-1 | TRBV6-5 | . | . | 12 | TGTGCCAGCAGCGAGACTTACAATGAGCAGTTCTTC | CASSETYNEQFF
TRBJ2-2 | TRBV5-1 | . | TRBD1 | 15 | TGCGCCAGCAGCTTCACAGGGGGCGCATCCGGGGAGCTGTTTTTT | CASSFTGGASGELFF
TRBJ1-1 | TRBV29-1 | few | TRBD1 | 14 | TGCAGCGTTGTATGGACAGGAGTGAACACTGAAGCTTTCTTT | CSVVWTGVNTEAFF
TRBJ2-7 | TRBV6-1 | . | TRBD2 | 15 | TGTGCCAGCAGTGAAGGACCTAGCGGGGGCTACGAGCAGTACTTC | CASSEGPSGGYEQYF
TRBJ2-7 | TRBV6-1 | . | TRBD1 | 13 | TGTGCCAGCAGTGAAGATCGGGGGACAGGGCAGTACTTC | CASSEDRGTGQYF
TRBJ1-2 | TRBV6-5 | few | . | 14 | TGTGCCAGCAGTTACAAGGAGGAGAACTATGGCTACACCTTC | CASSYKEENYGYTF
TRBJ1-5 | TRBV6-5 | once | . | 14 | TGTGCCAGCAGTTACGGGGGGAGCAATCAGCCCCAGCATTTT | CASSYGGSNQPQHF
TRBJ2-3 | TRBV7-6 | . | . | 14 | TGTGCCAGCAGCTTAGCCCAGGTCACAGATACGCAGTATTTT | CASSLAQVTDTQYF
TRBJ2-5 | TRBV6-1 | . | . | 10 | TGTGCCAGCAGTCAGGAGACCCAGTACTTC | CASSQETQYF
TRBJ1-4 | TRBV20-1 | . | . | 11 | TGCAGTGCTAGAGAGATGGGAGGAGTGTTTTTT | CSAREMGGVFF
TRBJ2-5 | TRBV29-1 | . | TRBD2 | 14 | TGCAGCGTTGAAGAGATAGTTAGCGGGTTTTTTCAGTACTTC | CSVEEIVSGFFQYF
TRBJ2-7 | TRBV6-5 | once | . | 14 | TGTGCCAGCAGTTTCCGACAGGCCTCCTACGAGCAGTACTTC | CASSFRQASYEQYF
TRBJ2-1 | TRBV2 | . | TRBD2 | 15 | TGTGCCAGCACCGAACTAGCGGGGGCCTACAATGAGCAGTTCTTC | CASTELAGAYNEQFF
TRBJ2-7 | TRBV27 | once | . | 14 | TGTGCCAGCAGTTTTCAGGGGCCCTCCTACGAGCAGTACTTC | CASSFQGPSYEQYF
TRBJ2-1 | TRBV6-5 | . | . | 14 | TGTGCCAGCATGGGGAGGGGGGCCTACAATGAGCAGTTCTTC | CASMGRGAYNEQFF
TRBJ2-2 | TRBV6-4 | . | TRBD2 | 19 | TGTGCCAGCAGTGCCTCGGAACTTATAGCGGGAGGGGGCACCGGGGAGCTGTTTTTT | CASSASELIAGGGTGELFF
TRBJ2-2 | TRBV7-9 | . | TRBD2 | 17 | TGTGCCAGCAGCTTAGGTGGAGCGGGGGGAGGCGCCGGGGAGCTGTTTTTT | CASSLGGAGGGAGELFF
TRBJ2-1 | TRBV6-5 | once | TRBD1 | 16 | TGTGCCAGCAGTTACTCGTTTGCGGACAGGGGGCATGAGCAGTTCTTC | CASSYSFADRGHEQFF
TRBJ2-3 | TRBV6-5 | . | TRBD2 | 15 | TGTGCCAGCAGTCAAAGCGGGATGGGGGAGGATACGCAGTATTTT | CASSQSGMGEDTQYF
TRBJ1-4 | TRBV7-9 | few | TRBD1 | 16 | TGTGCCAGCAGCCGGGACAGGGGGCCGGCTAATGAAAAACTGTTTTTT | CASSRDRGPANEKLFF
TRBJ2-1 | TRBV14 | few | TRBD2 | 15 | TGTGCCAGCAGTCCCTTGGGACTAGCTGGCAATGAGCAGTTCTTC | CASSPLGLAGNEQFF
TRBJ2-2 | TRBV19 | once | . | 13 | TGTGCCAGTAGTATCAGGGGGGCCGGGGAGCTGTTTTTT | CASSIRGAGELFF
TRBJ2-3 | TRBV7-2 | once | TRBD1 | 14 | TGTGCCAGCAGCTTAACCCGGACAGGGAATACGCAGTATTTT | CASSLTRTGNTQYF
TRBJ2-7 | TRBV5-1 | . | TRBD2 | 15 | TGCGCCAGCAGCTTGACTAGCGGGACCTTTTACGAGCAGTACTTC | CASSLTSGTFYEQYF
TRBJ2-7 | TRBV7-6 | . | TRBD1 | 14 | TGTGCCAGCAGCCTCGACAGGGGGCTCTACGAGCAGTACTTC | CASSLDRGLYEQYF
TRBJ2-1 | TRBV27 | . | . | 16 | TGTGCCAGCAGTCGACACCCGGAGGGTCGTTTTGGTGAGCAGTTCTTC | CASSRHPEGRFGEQFF
TRBJ2-5 | TRBV5-1 | . | TRBD2 | 15 | TGCGCCAGCCGGCCGTTGGGACTAGCAAGCGAGACCCAGTACTTC | CASRPLGLASETQYF
TRBJ2-1 | TRBV4-3 | . | TRBD1 | 16 | TGCGCCAGCAGCCGGTCCCGGGACAGGGTCTTATTTGAGCAGTTCTTC | CASSRSRDRVLFEQFF